This T cell receptor (beta chain) was sequenced for a study of shared clonotypes between healthy human individuals. The wider study: Three plates each covered CD4 naive and memory; CD8 naive two, CD8 memory one. Whole-study findings and limits: Generation probabilities were higher for clonotypes shared across all four sorted-subset donors than for unshared ones.

Each sorted subset replicate got 200 ng genomic DNA, roughly 30,000 genomes. Measured with immunoSEQ multiplex PCR; TCRdb has only the in-frame clones, and not every one. The top ten hold roughly 1.8% of the sample, which has around 2.1 million clones, 85% to 95% seen once. Germline V gene data show CDR1 as MDHEN and CDR2 as SYDVKM. V lost 3 bases, J lost 2 bases, and 11 bases lay in between. CDR3 length: 15 amino acids. Details on this clone: Its antigen remains unknown.

CD8 cells classed as naive were CD45RO-negative and positively selected for CCR7, excluding terminally differentiated effector memory CD45RA+ cells. Sequenced: naive CD8+ T cells from PBMCs. This TCR was recovered from a man aged 18 to 29 in good health. Some clones in this sample may be carry-over from other donors' samples. The chain combines TRBV28 with TRBJ1-5; D gene unclear. The CDR3 loop reads CASSLTPEGNQPQHF. The CDR3 region has the DNA TGTGCCAGCAGTTTGACCCCGGAGGGCAATCAGCCCCAGCATTTT.